Each of the 6 T cell receptor beta chains below was sequenced from the same sample in a study of T cell repertoires in cytomegalovirus infection (dated by TCRdb to the late 2010s). These receptors' targets are unknown. Sequencing relied on an Illumina HiSeq 1500. TCRdb trimmed the raw reads at Q25, called clones with MiXCR and kept productive beta chains. Each record represents a unique CDR3 protein, reported with the most common genes and DNA among its rows. The sample table contains approximately 280,000 distinct CDR3 sequences; only one count was recorded for less than 25% of them. The top ten constitute roughly a fifth of the sample. Explained via the paper, the treatment or condition label denotes: in vitro stimulation with specific CMV peptide epitopes to enrich CMV-specific T cells. This specimen consisted of cultured PBMCs, obtained from culture after CMV antigen stimulation. Receptors originate from a human donor in good health (CMV status not recorded). Some clones in this sample may be carry-over from other donors' samples.

This clonotype was seen a few times. The V gene is TRBV6-1, the J gene TRBJ1-2, with 7 nucleotides matching TRBD1. The germline V gene has CDR1 MNHNS and CDR2 SASEGT. The length of the CDR3 is 12 residues. Trimming took 6 bases from V and 8 from J; bases not matched to a gene: 6. CDR3 DNA sequence: TGTGCCAGCAGAAGACAGGGCTTCGGCTACACCTTC. Its translation: CASRRQGFGYTF.

The chain joins TRBV20-1 to TRBJ2-1; 7 bases map to TRBD2. This CDR3 spans 16 amino acids. Germline CDR1 and CDR2: DFQATT and SNEGSKA (reference sequence). J gave up 5 bases and V 6 bases, and 16 bases lay outside the gene matches. CDR3 residues: CSAHAIREVGNNEQFF. CDR3 DNA: TGCAGTGCCCACGCGATCCGGGAGGTAGGAAACAATGAGCAGTTCTTC.

The genes are TRBV2 and TRBJ1-1; D may be TRBD1 (5 bases). Germline V gene sequence: CDR1 SNHLY, CDR2 FYNNEI. The CDR3 consists of 12 residues. Trimming cost V 4 bases and J 11 bases, with 14 bases left between them. The DNA of the CDR3 is TGTGCCAGCAGTGGAGGGACCCCCCGCGCTTTCTTT. It encodes CASSGGTPRAFF.

The chain uses TRBV7-9 and TRBJ1-2; 9 bases are a match to TRBD1. The CDR3 runs 15 residues. The germline gives CDR1 SEHNR, CDR2 FQNEAQ (reference sequence). Losses at the gene ends were 3 bases for V and 6 bases for J; bases not matched to a gene: 8. The CDR3, as DNA: TGTGCCAGCAGCTTGCGCGACAGGGGGGAGGATGGCTACACCTTC. It yields the protein CASSLRDRGEDGYTF.

This clonotype was detected a few times. V is TRBV27 and J is TRBJ2-7; D is possibly TRBD2 (6 bases). The germline V gene has CDR1 MNHEY and CDR2 SMNVEV (reference sequence). The CDR3 sequence is 14 residues long. Trimming removed 3 bases at V and 3 bases at J, with 12 bases between. The CDR3 nucleotides read TGTGCCAGCAGTTTCCTCGGGAGAGGCTACGAGCAGTACTTC. It encodes CASSFLGRGYEQYF.

The chain uses TRBV7-6 and TRBJ2-1; 15 bases agree with TRBD2. J lost 9 bases, V lost 1 base, and 7 bases had no gene match. From germline, CDR1 is SGHVS and CDR2 FNYEAQ. The CDR3 runs to 17 residues. The CDR3 protein is CASSLEGTSGRRGEQFF. For the CDR3, the DNA is TGTGCCAGCAGCTTAGAAGGGACTAGCGGGAGGCGGGGTGAGCAGTTCTTC.